Presented here are 23 T cell receptor beta chains from one specimen sequenced in a study of cytomegalovirus exposure and HLA in healthy donors. The PCR ran on 60 Vbeta and 13 Jbeta primers. Assay: immunoSEQ multiplex PCR; the TCRdb copy retains only in-frame clones and omits some. This table lists approximately 190,000 clones. Input material: PBMCs. The source of these receptors is a boy between 5 and 17 years old in good health and CMV-seronegative.

The chain couples TRBV28 to TRBJ2-3, with D uncertain. Deletions cut 3 bases from V and 0 bases from J, with 10 bases between. CDR3 length: 15 residues. CDR1 and CDR2 from the germline V gene are MDHEN and SYDVKM. In nucleotides, the CDR3 is TGTGCCAGCAGTTTTGCCGGAGATAGCACAGATACGCAGTATTTT. It encodes CASSFAGDSTDTQYF.

DNA of the CDR3: TGTGCCAGCAGCGTAGGTACAGGGCCCTACGAGCAGTACTTC. This sequence encodes CASSVGTGPYEQYF. This chain uses TRBV9 with TRBJ2-7; TRBD1 might be the D (6 bases). Deletions cut 0 bases from V and 2 bases from J, with 9 bases between. The germline V gene has CDR1 SGDLS and CDR2 YYNGEE. The CDR3 is 14 amino acids.

This chain uses TRBV19 with TRBJ1-3; 7 positions match TRBD1. The J segment lost 4 bases and the V segment lost 10 bases, leaving 10 bases of the junction unmatched. The CDR3 sequence is 14 residues long. CDR1 is LNHDA and CDR2 is SQIVND in the germline V gene (reference sequence). The CDR3 loop is CATRTGEVGNTIYF. The CDR3 bases are TGTGCCACCAGAACAGGGGAAGTCGGAAACACCATATATTTT.

This chain uses TRBV7-2 with TRBJ2-7, with 8 bases aligning to TRBD1. With 0 bases clipped from V and 2 bases from J, the junction kept 3 bases outside the gene matches. Germline CDR1 reads SGHTA; CDR2 reads FQGNSA. This CDR3 comprises 15 residues. The CDR3 here is CASSLAGQGPYEQYF. The CDR3 DNA sequence: TGTGCCAGCAGCTTAGCCGGACAGGGCCCCTACGAGCAGTACTTC.

The CDR3 coding sequence is TGTGCCAGCCGATATACGGGGTATCAGCCCCAGCATTTT. Residues: CASRYTGYQPQHF. The chain recombines TRBV2 with TRBJ1-5; D gene unclear. Germline CDR1 and CDR2: SNHLY and FYNNEI. This CDR3 has 13 amino acids. Trimming removed 8 bases from V and 5 bases from J, with 13 bases in between.

In nucleotides, the CDR3 is TGTGCCAGCAGTACCTGGACTCGATCTGGAAACACCATATATTTT. Translated, it gives CASSTWTRSGNTIYF. The J gene is TRBJ1-3, the V gene TRBV28; no clear D. The V gene lost 5 bases and the J gene lost 1 base, with 12 bases spanning the gap. This CDR3 region has 15 residues. Germline loops: CDR1 MDHEN, CDR2 SYDVKM.

The chain links TRBV7-3 to TRBJ1-2; D is unresolved. This CDR3 is built from 13 residues. V lost 5 bases to trimming and J lost 6 bases, with 13 bases between them. CDR1 and CDR2 (germline): SGHTA, FQGTGA. Here the CDR3 DNA reads TGTGCCAGCAGCGAAAGAGGTGGAGATGGCTACACCTTC. As protein: CASSERGGDGYTF.

In DNA form, the CDR3 reads TGTGCCAGCAGATCCGGGACTAGCGGGGGGGTCCGTGAGACCCAGTACTTC. As protein: CASRSGTSGGVRETQYF. The chain employs TRBV2 and TRBJ2-5; 16 bases align to TRBD2. The germline CDR1 and CDR2 sequences are SNHLY and FYNNEI. V shed 6 bases and J 5 bases; nucleotides not matched to a gene: 9. This CDR3 is 17 amino acids long.

The J gene is TRBJ2-5, the V gene TRBV5-1; tentatively, D is TRBD1 (6 bases). This CDR3 is built from 13 residues. V lost 6 bases and J lost 2, with 11 bases in between. Germline assignment: CDR1 SGHRS and CDR2 YFSETQ. The CDR3 coding sequence is TGCGCCAGCACCTGGGACACGCAAGAGACCCAGTACTTC. Its translation is CASTWDTQETQYF.

The V call is TRBV19, the J call TRBJ1-2; D gene ambiguous. This CDR3 contains 17 residues. Trimming removed 3 bases from V and 3 bases from J, with 20 bases in between. Germline values: CDR1 LNHDA, CDR2 SQIVND (reference sequence). This CDR3 is CASSILARGAIDYGYTF. The CDR3 DNA reads TGTGCCAGTAGTATTTTGGCTCGGGGAGCTATTGACTATGGCTACACCTTC.

J is TRBJ1-1 and V is TRBV4-2; TRBD1 aligns across 7 bases. The CDR3 totals 15 residues. The germline V gene has CDR1 LGHNA and CDR2 YNFKEQ. V dropped 4 bases and J dropped 2; count of bases not matched to a gene: 7. CDR3 region: CASSPLQGGNTEAFF. The CDR3, as DNA: TGTGCCAGCAGCCCCCTCCAGGGGGGTAACACTGAAGCTTTCTTT.

The V gene is TRBV9, the J gene TRBJ2-5, with D maybe TRBD2 (5 bases). The CDR3 totals 14 residues. The V end was cut by 4 bases, the J end by 1 base, with 11 bases between. CDR1 and CDR2 (germline): SGDLS, YYNGEE. The CDR3 bases are TGTGCCAGCAGCCGTCAGAGGGCCCAAGAGACCCAGTACTTC. Protein product: CASSRQRAQETQYF.

V and J are TRBV19 and TRBJ2-5; weak D call: TRBD1 (5 bases). Trimming took 3 bases from V and 4 from J, leaving 9 bases between them. Germline values: CDR1 LNHDA, CDR2 SQIVND (reference sequence). This CDR3 region has 13 residues. This chain's CDR3 is CASSISTGETQYF. CDR3 in DNA: TGTGCCAGTAGTATTTCAACAGGAGAGACCCAGTACTTC.

The chain couples TRBV6-4 to TRBJ2-2; unclear D gene. CDR3 length: 14 residues. Germline CDR1 reads MRHNA; CDR2 reads SNTAGT. Deletions cut 0 bases from V and 4 bases from J, with 6 bases between. CDR3 DNA: TGTGCCAGCAGTGACTCCGCAGGCACCGGGGAGCTGTTTTTT. Amino acids: CASSDSAGTGELFF.

The CDR3 DNA sequence: TGTGCCAGCAGCTTAGACAGGGGATTTCCCCACTATGGCTACACCTTC. This translates into CASSLDRGFPHYGYTF. The chain uses TRBV7-9 and TRBJ1-2; 7 nucleotides align to TRBD1. Germline CDR1 SEHNR, CDR2 FQNEAQ (reference sequence). With 1 base clipped from V and 3 bases from J, the junction kept 8 bases outside the gene matches. The length of the CDR3 is 16 residues.

The rearrangement links TRBV5-1 to TRBJ2-1; tentatively, D is TRBD1 (5 bases). Trimming took off 4 bases at V and 12 bases at J, with 14 bases between the two ends. The V gene's germline CDR1 is SGHRS and CDR2 YFSETQ. CDR3 length: 12 amino acids. CDR3 nucleotide sequence: TGCGCCAGCAGCGAACCACAGGCGACGCAGTTCTTC. It translates to CASSEPQATQFF.

The V call is TRBV6-5, the J call TRBJ2-7; 9 bases align to TRBD1. The CDR3 spans 14 residues. V lost 6 bases and J lost 3; bases outside the gene matches: 6. Germline CDR1 reads MNHEY; CDR2 reads SVGAGI. CDR3 DNA sequence: TGTGCCAGCAGCTCCGGGACAGGGTTCTACGAGCAGTACTTC. This codes for CASSSGTGFYEQYF.

The J gene is TRBJ2-7, the V gene TRBV19; a possible D gene is TRBD2 (5 bases). Germline V CDR1 and CDR2: LNHDA, SQIVND (reference sequence). The CDR3 sequence is 14 residues long. V lost 6 bases to trimming and J lost 2 bases, with 14 bases between them. Here the CDR3 DNA reads TGTGCCAGTAGGACTAATAGGCCCGCCTACGAGCAGTACTTC. As protein: CASRTNRPAYEQYF. Complete variable domain (other parts from reference TRBV19 and TRBJ2-7): DGGITQSPKYLFRKEGQNVTLSCEQNLNHDAMYWYRQDPGQGLRLIYYSQIVNDFQKGDIAEGYSVSREKKESFPLTVTSAQKNPTAFYLCASRTNRPAYEQYFGPGTRLTVT.

The V and J genes are TRBV27 and TRBJ2-5, with 10 bases fitting TRBD2. In germline, CDR1 is MNHEY, CDR2 SMNVEV (reference sequence). J gave up 1 base and V 3 bases, and 2 bases lay outside the gene matches. This CDR3 comprises 15 residues. This CDR3 is CASSFQRGGQETQYF. The CDR3 DNA follows: TGTGCCAGCAGTTTCCAGCGGGGGGGCCAAGAGACCCAGTACTTC.

The V call is TRBV15, the J call TRBJ2-5, with a weak D call TRBD2 (5 bases). The closer fit of TRBJ2-7 to the DNA end suggests the J call may be wrong. This CDR3 comprises 14 residues. From germline, CDR1 is LNHNV and CDR2 YYDKDF (reference sequence). As DNA, the CDR3 is TGTGCCACCAGCAGAAAGGTAGAGGGATACGAGCAGTACTTC. It encodes CATSRKVEGYEQYF.

The chain uses TRBV6-5 and TRBJ1-1, with 11 bases that match TRBD1. The germline CDR1 and CDR2 sequences are MNHEY and SVGAGI. V was clipped by 8 bases and J by 1 base; unmatched bases: 6. The CDR3 covers 15 residues. CDR3 region: CASWTGGISNTEAFF. CDR3 nucleotides: TGTGCCAGCTGGACAGGGGGCATTTCGAACACTGAAGCTTTCTTT.

The rearrangement links TRBV12-5 to TRBJ2-2; 9 bases are shared with TRBD2. Germline V lookup: CDR1 LGHNT, CDR2 FRNRAP. With V trimmed by 3 bases and J by 2 bases, 4 bases remained unmatched. The CDR3 length is 16 residues. Here the CDR3 DNA reads TGTGCTAGTGGTTTAGCGGGGGGCCTAAACACCGGGGAGCTGTTTTTT. Its translation is CASGLAGGLNTGELFF.

This rearrangement joins TRBV5-1 to TRBJ2-2; 7 bases fit TRBD2. Germline CDR1 SGHRS, CDR2 YFSETQ. The J segment lost 6 bases and the V segment lost 2 bases, leaving 4 bases of the junction unmatched. The CDR3 has 14 amino acids. CDR3 sequence reads: CASSFASGPGELFF. CDR3 in DNA: TGCGCCAGCAGCTTTGCTAGCGGCCCCGGGGAGCTGTTTTTT.